This T cell receptor (beta chain) emerged from a study of vaccination and CD4 T cells after COVID-19. Regarding the study as a whole: Relatively few convalescent patients were studied, without early post-infection timepoints.

The CDR3 runs 13 residues. V lost 3 bases, J lost 1 base, and 6 bases lay in between. Germline CDR1 reads SEHNR; CDR2 reads FQNEAQ (reference sequence). The Oncomine TCR Beta short-read assay sequenced DNA from cultured CD4+ T cells. TCRdb used MiXCR to reprocess the PCR reads, holding one entry per CDR3 protein. The sample records under 20,000 distinct CDR3 sequences, 40% to 50% being singletons. A remark on this clonotype: Its antigen is currently unknown.

The treatment: roughly 10-day PBMC culture with coronavirus spike peptide pools or control peptides (ViraFEST assay). Sequencing was performed on CD4+ T cells from blood, cultured in vitro, taken before SARS-CoV-2 vaccination. The V gene is TRBV7-9, the J gene TRBJ1-1; D remains unclear. This clonotype originated in a human donor who had recovered from COVID-19. In DNA, the CDR3 is TGTGCCAGCAGCTTGGTCCCGAACACTGAAGCTTTCTTT. Protein: CASSLVPNTEAFF. The full variable domain, in which reference TRBV7-9 and TRBJ1-1 provide the parts outside the CDR3, is DTGVSQNPRHKITKRGQNVTFRCDPISEHNRLYWYRQTLGQGPEFLTYFQNEAQLEKSRLLSDRFSAERPKGSFSTLEIQRTEQGDSAMYLCASSLVPNTEAFFGQGTRLTVV.